The subject of this entry is one TCR beta chain. What antigen it recognizes has not been identified. No quality values exist for individual bases; no much larger clone is one base distant. Trimming at the junction amounts to 3 bases on V and 4 bases on J, and the germline ends lie 10 bases apart. Including the terminal cysteine and phenylalanine, the CDR3 comprises 14 residues. Just the 42-base CDR3 DNA is kept, in frame starting at base 1. The germline V gene gives CDR1 as SQVTM and CDR2 as ANQGSEA. These data are taken from a study of blood T cell repertoires in COVID-19 (dated by TCRdb to about 2020). With regard to the full study: Collaborator samples came from the United States, Italy and Spain and covered acute and convalescent phases of COVID-19. The prospective study material was composed of cDNA or gDNA derived from T cells, B-cell-depleted T cells, or PBMCs. Subjects who had been exposed to COVID-19, were actively infected with it, or had recovered from it provided the deeply sampled blood TCRbeta repertoires that made up the dataset. A freely available public database, intended as a resource for researchers studying the immune response to SARS-CoV-2, is where the repertoires were released. The samples were drawn from the first 160 participants of the ongoing ImmuneRACE study and from more than 1,000 subjects provided by 6 global collaborators. A de-identified subject ID, COVID-19 status, age in years and sex were almost always included in the sample metadata. Where available, HLA class I and class II types were taken from metadata supplied by the sample provider and were not determined by assay-based typing.

Each collaborating institution followed its own protocols to collect whole blood in K2EDTA tubes. For TCRbeta analysis, collaborator samples were shipped as frozen whole blood, as isolated PBMCs, or as DNA extracted from either sample type. The immunoSEQ Assay, a bias-controlled multiplex PCR, was used to amplify TCRbeta CDR3 regions from genomic DNA. Per the source publication's procedure: Within the assay, amplification of reference gene primers was used to estimate how many nucleated cells each sample contained. To quantify the absolute abundance of each unique TCRbeta CDR3 rearrangement, sequence reads were collapsed and filtered. Productive Simpson clonality was computed per sample as the square root of Simpson's diversity index over productive rearrangements. The table was pulled from immuneACCESS by TCRdb, which kept in-frame rearrangements only. Such tables lose some clones; where checked, under half of the loss comes from unresolved V genes, and the rest has no known cause. That table gives V, J and clone size, and the DNA gave D and trimming. Present in this sample are 56,000 or so clones, under 90% of which were seen just once. The ten most abundant clones make up approximately 29% of the sample.

The investigation overall reported the following: The quantity of clinical and demographic metadata differed by source and by participant and was supplied without curation.

The rearranged chain carries TRBV29-1 and TRBJ2-6; D gene: possibly TRBD2, on 6 matching bases. This receptor was identified in a human donor in a cohort sampled during active COVID-19. Sequenced input: peripheral blood. The DNA sequence follows: TGCAGCGTTGACGGAGGGGCCGGGGCCAACGTCCTGACTTTC. Its coded protein is CSVDGGAGANVLTF.